This T cell receptor (beta chain) originates from a study of blood T cells in healthy people across ages. As for this clonotype: What it recognizes is unknown.

It was with a sample-barcoded 5' primer and a J-beta primer mix that a second PCR of about 6 to 12 cycles was run. Each CDR3 protein gets one entry after TCRdb re-called the 5' RACE reads with MiXCR. Among about 640,000 distinct CDR3 sequences listed, about 54% were seen once. Study findings and constraints: It was held that the diversity estimates obtained from one million T cells were underestimates.

V lost 0 bases and J lost 4, with 11 bases in between. Germline V gene lookup returns CDR1 SGHRS and CDR2 YFSETQ. This CDR3 is 15 amino acids long. The specimen sequenced was blood. This clonotype was sampled from a man in his 60s in good health. The chain couples TRBV5-1 to TRBJ2-1, with D perhaps TRBD1 (5 bases). The CDR3 region has the DNA TGCGCCAGCAGCTTGGAACAGGTCGGTTACAATGAGCAGTTCTTC. This gives the protein CASSLEQVGYNEQFF.